The rows below give T cell receptor beta chains drawn from one sample of a study of chemoradiotherapy in HPV16-positive cancers. Produced via immunoSEQ multiplex PCR; TCRdb's table is partial and in-frame only. Of around 2,500 clones listed, approximately 79% were seen once; the top ten hold about a tenth. Sequences were derived from tumor tissue, sampled from a patient who underwent chemoradiotherapy. These receptors were taken from a human donor with HPV-associated anogenital cancer. The CDR3 runs from the conserved cysteine through the conserved F or W. The D gene is left open where the match is weak. Some rows mark clone size as missing; the rest say once, few, many or name a class of expanded clone.

V gene	J gene	D gene	clone size	CDR3 DNA	CDR3 protein
TRBV18	TRBJ1-5	TRBD1	-	TGTGCCAGCTCACCGACAGGGGGGGATCAGCCCCAGCATTTT	CASSPTGGDQPQHF
TRBV6-1	TRBJ1-1	-	-	TGTGCCAGCAGTGATTATCGGCCCCCTGAAGCTTTCTTT	CASSDYRPPEAFF
TRBV15	TRBJ1-5	-	-	TGTGCCACCAGCAGCAGCGGGAGGGGGGATCAGCCCCAGCATTTT	CATSSSGRGDQPQHF
TRBV6-5	TRBJ1-2	TRBD1	few	TGTGCCAGCAGTGGAGGGACAGGGAAGGGGTATGGCTACACCTTC	CASSGGTGKGYGYTF
TRBV4-1	TRBJ1-1	-	-	TGCGCCAGCAGCCAAGAGGGGGCGACTGAAGCTTTCTTT	CASSQEGATEAFF
TRBV27	TRBJ2-1	-	-	TGTGCCAGCTGGGGCTACAATGAGCAGTTCTTC	CASWGYNEQFF
TRBV6-5	TRBJ2-1	TRBD2	-	TGTGCCAGCTCCCTTCGGCGGGGGGGCGGTGATGAGCAGTTCTTC	CASSLRRGGGDEQFF
TRBV18	TRBJ1-1	-	-	TGTGCCAGCTCACCTCAGGGCGGAACGAACACTGAAGCTTTCTTT	CASSPQGGTNTEAFF
TRBV5-5	TRBJ1-1	-	-	TGTGCCAGCAGCTTGGACGGGGGATGGTCTGAAGCTTTCTTT	CASSLDGGWSEAFF
TRBV5-6	TRBJ1-3	-	once	TGTGCCAGCACCTCAGGACAGCCAGGACACACCATATATTTT	CASTSGQPGHTIYF
TRBV5-1	TRBJ2-1	TRBD1	-	TGCGCCAGCAGCCCGGACAGGGTAGATGAGCAGTTCTTC	CASSPDRVDEQFF
TRBV13	TRBJ2-7	-	few	TGTGCCAGCAGCTTAGGAGTTGGGCACAGGGCCTCCTACGAGCAGTACTTC	CASSLGVGHRASYEQYF
TRBV30	TRBJ1-5	TRBD1	few	TGTGCCTGGAGGGGACAGGGAAACAATCAGCCCCAGCATTTT	CAWRGQGNNQPQHF
TRBV6-6	TRBJ1-1	-	-	TGTGCCAGCAGTTACTTGCCGACGAACACTGAAGCTTTCTTT	CASSYLPTNTEAFF
TRBV28	TRBJ2-7	-	once	TGTGCCAGCATTGCCGGGGTAGCAGGCTCCTACGAGCAGTACTTC	CASIAGVAGSYEQYF
TRBV5-1	TRBJ1-1	-	few	TGCGCCAGCAGCATAACAACGGGACGGACTGAAGCTTTCTTT	CASSITTGRTEAFF
TRBV5-1	TRBJ2-1	TRBD2	-	TGCGCCAGCAGCTTGGTACTAGCGGGAGAGAGTGAGCAGTTCTTC	CASSLVLAGESEQFF
TRBV19	TRBJ1-6	-	-	TGTGCCAGTAGTACATTTGGTCTTAATTCACCCCTCCACTTT	CASSTFGLNSPLHF
TRBV29-1	TRBJ2-1	-	-	TGCAGCGTTGAAGTGCTTGCGTACAATGAGCAGTTCTTC	CSVEVLAYNEQFF
TRBV4-1	TRBJ2-3	TRBD2	once	TGCGCCAGCAGCCCGGGCACTAGCGGGCGGAGGGGCAGGCACACAGATACGCAGTATTTT	CASSPGTSGRRGRHTDTQYF
TRBV9	TRBJ1-3	-	-	TGTGCCAGCAGCGGGTCCGGGACCCTGGGACCAGGAAACACCATATATTTT	CASSGSGTLGPGNTIYF
TRBV27	TRBJ2-1	-	-	TGTGCCAGCAGTACACAGGGAGTATACAATGAGCAGTTCTTC	CASSTQGVYNEQFF
TRBV5-1	TRBJ2-2	TRBD2	-	TGCGCCAGCAGCTCGCTTTCTAGCGGGAGGGCCGACACCGGGGAGCTGTTTTTT	CASSSLSSGRADTGELFF
TRBV5-4	TRBJ2-5	TRBD1	few	TGTGCCAGCAGGACTGACAGGGGGGGGACCCAGTACTTC	CASRTDRGGTQYF
TRBV6-4	TRBJ2-6	-	-	TGTGCCAGCAGCGATGACAACTCCGGGGCCAACGTCCTGACTTTC	CASSDDNSGANVLTF
TRBV6-1	TRBJ2-7	TRBD1	few	TGTGCCAGCAGTGAAGGGGACAGCTCCTACGAGCAGTACTTC	CASSEGDSSYEQYF
TRBV10-3	TRBJ2-7	-	-	TGTGCCATCAGTGAGTCGGACAGCTCCTACGAGCAGTACTTC	CAISESDSSYEQYF
TRBV27	TRBJ2-7	TRBD1	-	TGTGCCAGCAGTCCATCGACCCAGGGGGCAGGGCAGTACTTC	CASSPSTQGAGQYF
TRBV5-1	TRBJ2-5	TRBD2	-	TGCGCCAGCAGCTTGGGAGTTAGCGGGTCCCAAGAGACCCAGTACTTC	CASSLGVSGSQETQYF
TRBV2	TRBJ1-4	-	-	TGTGCCAGCGATTGGTTGACTGGAAGTGGGCTGTTTTTT	CASDWLTGSGLFF
TRBV6-1	TRBJ1-2	TRBD1	-	TGTGCCAGCAGTGGACAGGGAGTTGATGGTGGCTACACCTTC	CASSGQGVDGGYTF
TRBV10-3	TRBJ2-5	-	-	TGTGCCACCTCTCCGGGACGTCTCGAAGAGACCCAGTACTTC	CATSPGRLEETQYF
TRBV6-1	TRBJ1-1	-	once	TGTGCCACCTCAGTCCAGCCGAACACTGAAGCTTTCTTT	CATSVQPNTEAFF
TRBV28	TRBJ2-3	TRBD2	-	TGTGCCAGCAGCCCACTAGCGGGGGTAGATACGCAGTATTTT	CASSPLAGVDTQYF
TRBV10-1	TRBJ2-1	-	few	TGCGCCAGCTCTCCCAGGAGCTCCTACAATGAGCAGTTCTTC	CASSPRSSYNEQFF
TRBV28	TRBJ2-7	TRBD1	-	TGTGCCAGCAGTCAATGGGGACAGGGGATGAAAAACGAGCAGTACTTC	CASSQWGQGMKNEQYF
TRBV6-5	TRBJ2-7	-	few	TGTGCCAGCAGTCTGGGCCCGACCTACGAGCAGTACTTC	CASSLGPTYEQYF
TRBV9	TRBJ1-6	-	few	TGTGCCAGCAGCGTAGGTCAGGGATTGGGTTCACCCCTCCACTTT	CASSVGQGLGSPLHF
TRBV11-3	TRBJ2-7	-	-	TGTGCCAGCAGCTTAGTCAGGGATGGCGAGCAGTACTTC	CASSLVRDGEQYF
TRBV6-1	TRBJ2-3	-	-	TGTGCCAGCAGTGATGTGGCAGGGACAGATACGCAGTATTTT	CASSDVAGTDTQYF
TRBV6-6	TRBJ2-5	-	-	TGTGCCAGCGGTCGGACTGAAGAGACCCAGTACTTC	CASGRTEETQYF
TRBV6-1	TRBJ1-3	-	-	TGTGCCAGCAGTGAAACGCCAGACTGGTCTGGGGACACCATATATTTT	CASSETPDWSGDTIYF
TRBV5-1	TRBJ2-3	-	-	TGCGCCAGCAGCTTGACAGATACGCAGTATTTT	CASSLTDTQYF
TRBV5-1	TRBJ2-7	TRBD2	-	TGCGCCAGCAGCTTTGAACTAGCGGGAGGAGGCCCCTACGAGCAGTACTTC	CASSFELAGGGPYEQYF
TRBV19	TRBJ2-1	TRBD2	-	TGTGCCAGTATTGGGACTAGCGGGAGCCAAAAAAGCTCCTACAATGAGCAGTTCTTC	CASIGTSGSQKSSYNEQFF